This TCR beta chain was observed in a study of cytomegalovirus exposure and HLA in healthy donors. Study-level findings and limits: Rarity characterized most TCR sequences, yet some public TCRs appeared in many donors. Later analysis indicated greater clonal expansion among HLA-associated TCR beta chains than among equally common other chains. A reported reduction in N-insertions relative to the approximately 640-donor mean was seen in an Asian-associated ancestry cluster in a later analysis.

On this clone: Its antigen is unknown.

PCR amplification relied on 60 Vbeta primers (plus 13 Jbeta primers). TCRdb keeps only in-frame clones here, not all; method: immunoSEQ multiplex PCR. Of around 93,000 clones in the sample, approximately 72% were seen once. Germline V gene data show CDR1 as SGHRS and CDR2 as YFSETQ. V lost 4 bases and J lost 2, with 11 bases in between. This CDR3 is built from 14 residues. This receptor was identified in a woman aged 40-49 years in good health and CMV-seronegative. This sequence joins TRBV5-1 and TRBJ2-3; perhaps TRBD1 as D (6 bases). Sequencing input: PBMCs. The CDR3 loop is CASSLRDTTDTQYF. The DNA for the CDR3 is TGCGCCAGCAGCCTCCGGGACACCACAGATACGCAGTATTTT.